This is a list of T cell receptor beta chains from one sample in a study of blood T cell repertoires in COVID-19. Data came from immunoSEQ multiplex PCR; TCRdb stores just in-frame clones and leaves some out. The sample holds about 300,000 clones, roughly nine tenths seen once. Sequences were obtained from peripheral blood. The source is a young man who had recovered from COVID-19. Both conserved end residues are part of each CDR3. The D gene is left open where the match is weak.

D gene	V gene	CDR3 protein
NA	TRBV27	CASRHGAGGAFF
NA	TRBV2	CASRAGEQFF
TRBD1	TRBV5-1	CASSLGQGASEQFF
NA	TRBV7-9	CASSPTPTGNYGYTF
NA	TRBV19	CASSIDHQGSRGYTF
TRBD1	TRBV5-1	CASSSGQGTTEAFF
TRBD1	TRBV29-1	CSVGTGEPTEAFF
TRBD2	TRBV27	CASGREVYYEQYF
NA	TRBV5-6	CASSLYGIGNTEAFF
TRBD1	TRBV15	CATSRPGQGAYEQYF
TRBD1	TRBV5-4	CASSLGTGLSYGYTF
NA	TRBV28	CASSPFGGREKLFF
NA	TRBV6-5	CASSYGRGGSNQPQHF
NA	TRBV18	CASSPLDARGYGYTF
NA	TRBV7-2	CASSLEGQGFGTDTQYF
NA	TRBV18	CASSPTGDTEAFF
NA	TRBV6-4	CASSARVNTEAFF
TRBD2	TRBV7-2	CASSLVGLAGGAPDTQYF
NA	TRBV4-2	CASSQTWGGGGTDTQYF
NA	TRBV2	CASKFPGESPYEQYF
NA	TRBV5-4	CASSLATGNYGYTF
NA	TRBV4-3	CASSQVSGTGELFF
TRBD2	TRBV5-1	CASSLAAGSLGYEQYF
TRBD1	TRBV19	CASSEQGTGNQPQHF
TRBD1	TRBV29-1	CSVAVQGSYGYTF
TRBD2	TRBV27	CASSLFGGNSYEQYF
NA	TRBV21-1	CASSSWEANTEAFF
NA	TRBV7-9	CASSSNVDEQYF
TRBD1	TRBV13	CASSPLQGAEVDGYTF
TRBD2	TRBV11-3	CASSFGAGGQETQYF
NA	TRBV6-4	CASSEMANTEAFF
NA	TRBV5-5	CASSLRGFEQYF
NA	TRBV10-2	CASSGQGFSYEQYF
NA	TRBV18	CASSPGQVETQYF
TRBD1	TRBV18	CASSPPLGQGPQETQYF
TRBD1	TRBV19	CASSITGGTGANTGELFF
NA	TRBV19	CASSPAPGISYEQYF
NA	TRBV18	CASSPDTMNTEAFF
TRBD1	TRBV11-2	CASSLQGYTEAFF
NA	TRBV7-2	CASSLVRAERETQYF
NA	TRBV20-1	CSASLVGNTIYF
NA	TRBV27	CASRNRGGGYEQYF
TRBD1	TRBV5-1	CASSSRQGSTDTQYF
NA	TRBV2	CASIRWETGPFETQYF
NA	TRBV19	CASSILRHGTRNTEAFF
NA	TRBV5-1	CASSRASGNPSTDTQYF
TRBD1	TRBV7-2	CASSLVVTGMVTDTQYF
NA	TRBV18	CASSRQSLNTEAFF
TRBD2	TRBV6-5	CASSGTSGGQETQYF
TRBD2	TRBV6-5	CASTPGGGGGELFF
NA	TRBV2	CATAPRVGGYTF
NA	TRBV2	CASSALAQRDGYTF
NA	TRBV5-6	CASSPLGLGGPKELFF
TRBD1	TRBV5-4	CASSRGQGEGNEQFF
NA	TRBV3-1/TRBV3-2	CASSLGRDGYGYTF
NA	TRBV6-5	CASSPDSNQPQHF
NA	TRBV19	CATSAGGGGGLEQYF
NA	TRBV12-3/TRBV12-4	CASSVSRDWQYF
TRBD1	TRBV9	CASSARTGGNTIYF
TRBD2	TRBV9	CASSVDPSGGRDLQFF